The 23 T cell receptor beta chains given below trace back to one sample, sequenced in a study of blood T cell repertoires in COVID-19. Clones were sequenced by immunoSEQ multiplex PCR, and TCRdb holds only the in-frame ones, with some missing. The data contain about 160,000 clones, around nine tenths of them seen just once; the ten biggest clones take up 6.6%. The specimen sequenced was PBMCs or T cells enriched from blood (not recorded which). The receptor source for this set is a woman in her forties or fifties who had recovered from COVID-19.

This rearrangement joins TRBV5-4 to TRBJ2-6; TRBD2 is a possible D gene (5 bases). The germline CDR1 and CDR2 sequences are SGHNT and YYREEE (reference sequence). This CDR3 comprises 15 residues. V was pared by 7 bases and J by 0 bases, with 11 bases between. The CDR3 loop reads CASYLSGSGANVLTF. CDR3 nucleotide sequence: TGTGCCAGCTACCTCAGCGGCTCTGGGGCCAACGTCCTGACTTTC.

The CDR3 sequence is CASSYGSSGNTIYF. The CDR3 DNA is TGTGCCAGCAGTTACGGGAGCTCTGGAAACACCATATATTTT. The chain recombines TRBV6-6 with TRBJ1-3; no definite D call. Germline CDR1 is MNHNY and CDR2 is SVGAGI (reference sequence). The CDR3 is made up of 14 amino acids. Trimming stripped 2 bases from V and 0 bases from J, with 5 bases between.

V is TRBV28 and J is TRBJ1-6, with D maybe TRBD1 (6 bases). Trimming took 10 bases from V and 3 from J, leaving 13 bases between them. CDR1 and CDR2 (germline): MDHEN, SYDVKM. The CDR3 totals 14 residues. DNA of the CDR3: TGTGCCACACTGGACAGCGACTATAATTCACCCCTCCACTTT. Translation: CATLDSDYNSPLHF.

The V gene is TRBV24-1, the J gene TRBJ2-1; the D gene is possibly TRBD2 (6 bases). From germline, CDR1 is KGHDR and CDR2 SFDVKD. CDR3 length equals 16 residues. Trimming cost V 5 bases and J 9 bases, with 22 bases left between them. The CDR3 bases are TGTGCCACCAGTGTCCAGGGAAGCGGGCCTTGGGGTGAGCAGTTCTTC. Its translation: CATSVQGSGPWGEQFF.

V is TRBV4-2 and J is TRBJ1-1, with a weak D call TRBD1 (5 bases). The germline V and J ends were trimmed by 2 bases and 2 bases, with 12 bases remaining between them. From germline, CDR1 is LGHNA and CDR2 YNFKEQ. This CDR3 comprises 15 residues. CDR3 nucleotide sequence: TGTGCCAGCAGCCAAATTTTTCAGGGTAACACTGAAGCTTTCTTT. Amino acids: CASSQIFQGNTEAFF.

The V and J genes are TRBV12-3 or TRBV12-4 and TRBJ2-1; TRBD1 aligns across 8 bases. This CDR3 comprises 13 residues. J gave up 7 bases and V 6 bases, and 5 bases lay outside the gene matches. CDR3: CASRDRVGNEQFF. The CDR3 DNA is TGTGCCAGCAGGGACAGGGTAGGGAATGAGCAGTTCTTC.

The rearrangement joins TRBV10-3 to TRBJ1-5, with 7 bases aligning to TRBD1. Germline V lookup: CDR1 ENHRY, CDR2 SYGVKD. There are 15 residues in the CDR3. V shed 0 bases and J 9 bases; nucleotides not matched to a gene: 8. The CDR3 is CAISESPGQYSPQHF. In DNA form, the CDR3 reads TGTGCCATCAGTGAGTCGCCGGGACAGTATTCGCCCCAGCATTTT.

The CDR3 DNA reads as TGTGCCAGCAGTCCGCGGAGGACAGAGAACACCGGGGAGCTGTTTTTT. It translates to CASSPRRTENTGELFF. The chain employs TRBV6-2 or TRBV6-3 and TRBJ2-2, with D perhaps matching TRBD1 (6 bases). The V gene lost 5 bases and the J gene lost 1 base, with 14 bases spanning the gap. The CDR3 totals 16 residues. Germline CDR1 is MNHEY and CDR2 is SVGEGT.

The V gene is TRBV28, the J gene TRBJ1-1; D is perhaps TRBD1 (6 bases). The CDR3 is 16 residues long. V lost 1 base and J lost 5, with 17 bases in between. Germline CDR1 and CDR2: MDHEN and SYDVKM. The CDR3 nucleotides read TGTGCCAGCAGTTTATTATTGGGGGGGCTGACGACTGAAGCTTTCTTT. Its protein product is CASSLLLGGLTTEAFF.

The chain uses TRBV7-3 and TRBJ1-6; weak D call: TRBD1 (6 bases). CDR3 length: 15 amino acids. Germline V lookup: CDR1 SGHTA, CDR2 FQGTGA. The V end was cut by 1 base, the J end by 8 bases, with 12 bases between. This CDR3 is CASSLIRAGDSPLHF. In DNA, the CDR3 is TGTGCCAGCAGCTTAATAAGGGCAGGGGATTCACCCCTCCACTTT.

The V call is TRBV4-1, the J call TRBJ1-1, with D possibly TRBD1 on 5 matching bases. The CDR3 spans 15 residues. Trimming took 0 bases from V and 7 from J, leaving 15 bases between them. Germline V gene data show CDR1 as MGHRA and CDR2 as YSYEKL. The chain's CDR3 is CASSQDTAQASEAFF. The CDR3 DNA sequence: TGCGCCAGCAGCCAAGATACGGCACAGGCTAGTGAAGCTTTCTTT.

This rearrangement joins TRBV4-1 to TRBJ2-1, with 9 bases fitting TRBD2. The CDR3 is made up of 14 amino acids. The V gene end was trimmed by 0 bases and the J gene end by 9 bases; junction bases not matched to a gene: 3. The germline CDR1 and CDR2 sequences are MGHRA and YSYEKL. This chain's CDR3 is CASSQDLAGREQFF. The CDR3 DNA follows: TGCGCCAGCAGCCAAGATCTAGCGGGGCGTGAGCAGTTCTTC.

J is TRBJ2-1 and V is TRBV6-5; 8 bases fit TRBD1. V lost 6 bases to trimming and J lost 6 bases; unmatched junction nucleotides: 7. The germline V gene encodes CDR1 MNHEY and CDR2 SVGAGI. The CDR3 covers 14 residues. CDR3: CASRGTGKRNEQFF. CDR3 nucleotides: TGTGCCAGCAGGGGGACAGGCAAACGCAATGAGCAGTTCTTC.

The V call is TRBV11-2, the J call TRBJ2-1; D is unresolved. Germline V gene sequence: CDR1 SGHAT, CDR2 FQNNGV. The CDR3 extends over 11 amino acids. V gave up 1 base and J gave up 9 bases, with 4 bases separating them. In DNA form, the CDR3 reads TGTGCCAGCAGCTTAGCAGGTGAGCAGTTCTTC. This gives the protein CASSLAGEQFF.

The chain combines TRBV6-5 with TRBJ1-5; 9 bases agree with TRBD1. V gave up 7 bases and J gave up 7 bases; unmatched junction bases: 8. The CDR3 extends over 14 amino acids. CDR1 and CDR2 (germline): MNHEY, SVGAGI. The CDR3 DNA sequence: TGTGCCAGCATCGAAACAGGGGGCGGGCAGCCCCAGCATTTT. This gives the protein CASIETGGGQPQHF.

J is TRBJ2-5 and V is TRBV6-5, with D uncertain. CDR3 length: 13 residues. Germline V gene lookup returns CDR1 MNHEY and CDR2 SVGAGI. V lost 2 bases and J 4 bases, leaving 8 bases between the germline ends. The CDR3 DNA sequence: TGTGCCAGCAGTTACCCGACGGGAGAGACCCAGTACTTC. It encodes CASSYPTGETQYF.

The rearrangement links TRBV6-6 to TRBJ2-3, with a weak D call TRBD1 (6 bases). This CDR3 has 15 amino acids. Trimming cost V 8 bases and J 1 base, with 16 bases left between them. Germline V gene lookup returns CDR1 MNHNY and CDR2 SVGAGI (reference sequence). CDR3 protein: CASSWGNRGTDTQYF. The CDR3 nucleotides are TGTGCCAGCTCCTGGGGAAACAGGGGCACAGATACGCAGTATTTT.

The chain uses TRBV7-3 and TRBJ2-3, with D possibly matching TRBD2 (6 bases). V lost 5 bases and J 5 bases, leaving 14 bases between the germline ends. Per germline, CDR1 SGHTA and CDR2 FQGTGA. This CDR3 has 14 amino acids. The DNA for the CDR3 is TGTGCCAGCAGCCTGCGGGATGCGCTAGATACGCAGTATTTT. Amino acid sequence: CASSLRDALDTQYF.

This chain connects TRBV5-1 to TRBJ2-1, with D maybe TRBD1 (6 bases). In germline, CDR1 is SGHRS, CDR2 YFSETQ. V dropped 4 bases and J dropped 5 bases, with 16 bases sitting between them. This CDR3 has 15 residues. The CDR3 protein is CASSQDRKVNNEQFF. In nucleotides, the CDR3 is TGCGCCAGCAGCCAAGACAGGAAGGTCAACAATGAGCAGTTCTTC.

The chain uses TRBV19 and TRBJ2-7, with 8 bases identical to TRBD1. The CDR3 is made up of 14 amino acids. CDR1 and CDR2 (germline): LNHDA, SQIVND (reference sequence). V lost 5 bases, J lost 5 bases, and 8 bases stayed unmatched. DNA for the CDR3: TGTGCCAGTAGTCTGGGACAGGTGAACGACGAGCAGTACTTC. This sequence encodes CASSLGQVNDEQYF.

J is TRBJ2-4 and V is TRBV27; D might be TRBD1 (6 bases). There are 16 residues in the CDR3. Trimming left V 5 bases short and J 0 bases short, with 14 bases between. Looked up from germline, CDR1 is MNHEY and CDR2 is SMNVEV (reference sequence). The DNA for the CDR3 is TGTGCCAGCAGTCTCGACAGGCTTCTAGCCAAAAACATTCAGTACTTC. It specifies CASSLDRLLAKNIQYF.

V is TRBV6-5 and J is TRBJ2-5; 9 bases fit TRBD2. This CDR3 contains 15 residues. Germline V gene data show CDR1 as MNHEY and CDR2 as SVGAGI. V gave up 6 bases and J gave up 2 bases; unmatched junction bases: 7. This CDR3 reads CASRGAGGPQETQYF. The CDR3 coding sequence is TGTGCCAGCAGGGGAGCGGGGGGACCACAAGAGACCCAGTACTTC.

This clone occurred once. This chain links TRBV7-8 with TRBJ2-3, with TRBD2 matching 8 bases. Germline V lookup: CDR1 SGHVS, CDR2 FQNEAQ. V lost 3 bases, J lost 5 bases, and 7 bases stayed unmatched. This CDR3 is 15 amino acids long. CDR3 region: CASSFSGEGLDTQYF. The CDR3 coding sequence is TGTGCCAGCAGCTTTAGCGGGGAAGGGCTAGATACGCAGTATTTT.